This record covers a single T cell receptor (beta chain). Its antigen is not identified. One end of the junction varies from germline; a read error may be responsible. The source of the sample is a study of CD8 T cells in ankylosing spondylitis. Study conclusions and caveats: Made up of 7 to 9 highly homologous variants, a TCR beta motif appeared characteristic of ankylosing spondylitis blood. Disease-linked clones displayed a CD8+ phenotype and appeared relatively rarely in peripheral blood. Both synovial fluid and blood in reactive arthritis had previously been reported to carry some motif variants.

The CDR3 sequence is 16 residues long. Per the germline V gene, CDR1 is SSHAT and CDR2 is FNYEAQ (reference sequence). 5'-RACE, quantitative and with molecular barcodes, yielded the TCR beta libraries. TCRdb itself ran the 5' RACE reads through MiXCR, one entry per CDR3 protein. Of around 150,000 distinct CDR3 sequences in the sample, roughly 30% were seen once. V is TRBV7-7 and J is TRBJ2-3; 9 nucleotides match TRBD2. The receptor was derived from a male donor with ankylosing spondylitis. Sequenced material: synovial fluid, either unsorted or a sorted T cell fraction (not recorded which). CDR3 residues: CASSPRAGGPRDTQYF. The CDR3 DNA sequence: TGTGCTAGCAGCCCCCGGGCGGGGGGGCCAAGAGATACGCAGTATTTT.